These 21 T cell receptor beta chains were sequenced from one sample in a study of shared clonotypes between healthy human individuals. Sequenced by immunoSEQ multiplex PCR; TCRdb stores in-frame clones only, minus some. The repertoire includes approximately 2.5 million clones, just over 90% of them detected once, and roughly 0.13% sits in the top ten. The sequenced sample consisted of naive CD4+ T cells sorted from blood. Regarding subset: CD45RA+ positively selected. These receptors were taken from a man between 18 and 29 years old in good health.

The V and J genes are TRBV7-2 and TRBJ1-1, with TRBD1 matching over 9 bases. The CDR3 has 15 residues. Germline CDR1 is SGHTA and CDR2 is FQGNSA. V shed 6 bases and J 0 bases; nucleotides not matched to a gene: 5. As DNA, the CDR3 is TGTGCCAGCAGAACCGGGACAGGGATGAACACTGAAGCTTTCTTT. It yields the protein CASRTGTGMNTEAFF.

This chain links TRBV30 with TRBJ2-3; TRBD1 is a possible D gene (5 bases). The germline gives CDR1 GTSNPN, CDR2 SVGIG (reference sequence). Trimming removed 1 base at V and 5 bases at J, with 13 bases between. This CDR3 comprises 14 residues. CDR3 bases: TGTGCCTGGAGTGCAGACAGAGTAAAAGATACGCAGTATTTT. The encoded protein is CAWSADRVKDTQYF.

This clone was seen more than once but under ten times. The chain employs TRBV19 and TRBJ1-1, with D unclear. Trimming pared 5 bases from V and 8 bases from J, leaving 9 bases between. Germline V CDR1 and CDR2: LNHDA, SQIVND (reference sequence). The CDR3 consists of 11 residues. CDR3 nucleotides: TGTGCCAGTAGTCTAGGGCACGAAGCTTTCTTT. Protein: CASSLGHEAFF.

The chain carries TRBV6-1 and TRBJ2-2; 8 bases line up with TRBD2. Germline loops: CDR1 MNHNS, CDR2 SASEGT. This CDR3 spans 14 amino acids. V lost 6 bases to trimming and J lost 1 base; unmatched junction nucleotides: 1. The CDR3 protein is CASRGLENTGELFF. As DNA, the CDR3 is TGTGCCAGCAGGGGACTAGAGAACACCGGGGAGCTGTTTTTT.

The chain has TRBV18 and TRBJ2-7; 13 bases are shared with TRBD2. This CDR3 has 19 residues. Germline V gives CDR1 KGHSH, CDR2 LQKENI. Unmatched junction bases numbered 9, after V lost 1 base and J lost 0 bases. In DNA form, the CDR3 reads TGTGCCAGCTCACCACTAGGTGGGACTAGCGGGATGAGCTCCTACGAGCAGTACTTC. This gives the protein CASSPLGGTSGMSSYEQYF.

This chain connects TRBV5-1 to TRBJ2-3; D gene ambiguous. CDR1 is SGHRS, CDR2 YFSETQ, per germline. V dropped 0 bases and J dropped 2 bases, with 10 bases sitting between them. The CDR3 is made up of 15 amino acids. The DNA for the CDR3 is TGCGCCAGCAGCTTGGAAAGGGTCACCACAGATACGCAGTATTTT. Its translation is CASSLERVTTDTQYF.

This chain joins TRBV6-1 and TRBJ1-2; D unresolved. Trimming pared 1 base from V and 1 base from J, leaving 7 bases between. In germline, CDR1 is MNHNS, CDR2 SASEGT. The CDR3 has 14 residues. The CDR3 sequence is CASSEGVRNYGYTF. In DNA, the CDR3 is TGTGCCAGCAGTGAAGGGGTGCGTAACTATGGCTACACCTTC.

The chain couples TRBV18 to TRBJ1-4, with D perhaps TRBD1 (5 bases). The germline V gene encodes CDR1 KGHSH and CDR2 LQKENI. The length of the CDR3 is 15 residues. Trimming removed 3 bases at V and 8 bases at J, with 16 bases between. CDR3 amino acids: CASSPRDLEGEKLFF. Written as DNA, the CDR3 is TGTGCCAGCTCACCGCGGGACCTCGAGGGAGAAAAACTGTTTTTT.

The chain carries TRBV7-2 and TRBJ1-1; D call uncertain. Per the germline V gene, CDR1 is SGHTA and CDR2 is FQGNSA. The ends were cut back, 0 bases at V and 0 bases at J, with 5 bases in the middle. The length of the CDR3 is 14 residues. CDR3 protein: CASSLAHLNTEAFF. For the CDR3, the DNA is TGTGCCAGCAGCTTAGCACACCTGAACACTGAAGCTTTCTTT.

This clone was observed a handful of times. The sample carries other DNA sequences with the same CDR3. The chain employs TRBV5-1 and TRBJ2-2; D gene unclear. The CDR3 extends over 15 amino acids. V was shortened by 0 bases and J by 0 bases, with 6 bases between the two germline ends. The germline CDR1 and CDR2 sequences are SGHRS and YFSETQ. The CDR3 sequence: CASSLGTTNTGELFF. Here the CDR3 DNA reads TGCGCCAGCAGCTTGGGGACCACGAACACCGGGGAGCTGTTTTTT.

The chain joins TRBV18 to TRBJ1-5; D gene ambiguous. The CDR3 extends over 15 amino acids. Germline V gene sequence: CDR1 KGHSH, CDR2 LQKENI. Trimming pared 1 base from V and 6 bases from J, leaving 13 bases between. The CDR3 loop is CASSPRDVETQPQHF. CDR3 DNA sequence: TGTGCCAGCTCACCACGAGATGTCGAGACTCAGCCCCAGCATTTT.

As to this clone: The sample carries other DNA sequences with the same CDR3. CDR3 sequence reads: CAWSQGTEAFF. CDR3 nucleotides: TGTGCCTGGAGCCAAGGGACTGAAGCTTTCTTT. This chain joins TRBV30 and TRBJ1-1; D gene ambiguous. V gave up 3 bases and J gave up 5 bases, with 7 bases separating them. The CDR3 consists of 11 residues. Germline-derived CDR1 and CDR2 are GTSNPN and SVGIG (reference sequence).

The chain carries TRBV6-1 and TRBJ1-1; a weak D match, TRBD1 (5 bases). The CDR3 sequence is 13 residues long. CDR1 MNHNS and CDR2 SASEGT come from the germline V gene. The V end was cut by 6 bases, the J end by 0 bases, with 8 bases between. CDR3 sequence: CASRVDMNTEAFF. CDR3 sequence (DNA): TGTGCCAGCAGGGTGGACATGAACACTGAAGCTTTCTTT.

This sequence joins TRBV9 and TRBJ2-2; 7 bases agree with TRBD1. Germline lookup yields CDR1 SGDLS and CDR2 YYNGEE. V gave up 4 bases and J gave up 6 bases; unmatched junction bases: 9. CDR3 length: 15 residues. CDR3 nucleotides: TGTGCCAGCAGCACCCGGGCCCAGGGGGCCGGGGAGCTGTTTTTT. Protein product: CASSTRAQGAGELFF.

The sample holds a few counts of this clone. This chain joins TRBV27 and TRBJ1-6; the D is unclear. Germline CDR1 MNHEY, CDR2 SMNVEV (reference sequence). The CDR3 covers 13 residues. The germline V and J ends were trimmed by 7 bases and 10 bases, with 14 bases remaining between them. The CDR3 region is CASTSVGESPLHF. CDR3 coding DNA: TGTGCCAGCACTTCGGTCGGGGAATCACCCCTCCACTTT.

The rearrangement joins TRBV18 to TRBJ1-1; weak D call: TRBD1 (6 bases). The CDR3 is made up of 16 amino acids. CDR1 is KGHSH and CDR2 is LQKENI in the germline V gene. Trimming took off 3 bases at V and 5 bases at J, with 19 bases between the two ends. This CDR3 reads CASSPPQGGGLTEAFF. CDR3 DNA sequence: TGTGCCAGCTCACCGCCCCAGGGAGGGGGGTTGACTGAAGCTTTCTTT.

The rearrangement uses TRBV6-5 and TRBJ1-5; possibly TRBD1 for D (6 bases). Germline values: CDR1 MNHEY, CDR2 SVGAGI. Trimming stripped 6 bases from V and 1 base from J, with 13 bases between. This CDR3 region has 15 residues. CDR3 DNA: TGTGCCAGCAGCCCCGGGACAACCAGCAATCAGCCCCAGCATTTT. Translated, it gives CASSPGTTSNQPQHF.

The rearrangement links TRBV28 to TRBJ1-2; D may be TRBD1 (5 bases). CDR1 and CDR2 (germline): MDHEN, SYDVKM. The CDR3 extends over 13 amino acids. The V and J ends lost 4 bases and 2 bases respectively, with 8 bases between them. This chain's CDR3 is CASSYGGNYGYTF. The CDR3 nucleotides read TGTGCCAGCAGTTATGGGGGGAACTATGGCTACACCTTC.

J is TRBJ2-7 and V is TRBV6-6, with 9 bases fitting TRBD2. Germline CDR1 MNHNY, CDR2 SVGAGI (reference sequence). The CDR3 is made up of 14 amino acids. With 6 bases clipped from V and 1 base from J, the junction kept 4 bases outside the gene matches. The CDR3 DNA reads as TGTGCCAGCAGGCGGACTAGCGTATCCTACGAGCAGTACTTC. Its protein product is CASRRTSVSYEQYF.

On this clone: Other nucleotide sequences from this sample produce the same CDR3. The chain is built from TRBV27 and TRBJ2-3; D is unresolved. The CDR3 totals 13 residues. From germline, CDR1 is MNHEY and CDR2 SMNVEV (reference sequence). Trimming cost V 4 bases and J 1 base, with 6 bases left between them. The CDR3 region has the DNA TGTGCCAGCAGTTCCCAAGGCACAGATACGCAGTATTTT. Protein: CASSSQGTDTQYF.

The chain couples TRBV7-3 to TRBJ2-3; the match to TRBD2 covers 15 bases. Per the germline V gene, CDR1 is SGHTA and CDR2 is FQGTGA. Unmatched junction bases numbered 5, after V lost 5 bases and J lost 5 bases. This CDR3 has 16 residues. CDR3 sequence (DNA): TGTGCCAGCAGCCCCCGGGGACTAGCGGGGGGAGATACGCAGTATTTT. It yields the protein CASSPRGLAGGDTQYF. The full variable domain, rest sourced from reference TRBV7-3 and TRBJ2-3, is GAGVSQTPSNKVTEKGKYVELRCDPISGHTALYWYRQSLGQGPEFLIYFQGTGAADDSGLPNDRFFAVRPEGSVSTLKIQRTERGDSAVYLCASSPRGLAGGDTQYFGPGTRLTVL.